This T cell receptor beta chain appears in the sequencing data of a study of T cell responses to AZD1222 COVID-19 vaccine. TCRdb's table, derived via immunoSEQ multiplex PCR, lists solely in-frame clones and lacks some. Here the sample spans 130,000 to 150,000 clones, just over 90% being singletons. The TCR was taken from an adult in good health. The sequencing here drew on peripheral blood, taken on day 0 of AZD1222 vaccination.

CDR3 region: CASIPTPGTGNNQPQHF. The CDR3 DNA sequence: TGTGCCAGCATCCCGACTCCCGGGACAGGAAACAATCAGCCCCAGCATTTT. V is TRBV28 and J is TRBJ1-5; 8 nucleotides line up with TRBD1. The length of the CDR3 is 17 residues. V dropped 7 bases and J dropped 3; count of bases not matched to a gene: 14. The germline V gene encodes CDR1 MDHEN and CDR2 SYDVKM.